Each of the 11 T cell receptor beta chains below was sequenced from the same sample in a study of regulatory and conventional T cells in RAG deficiency. Clones were sequenced by immunoSEQ multiplex PCR, and TCRdb holds only the in-frame ones, with some missing. Of roughly 32,000 clones listed, over 75% are singletons. The sample was also reused in another study, on regulatory T cells. This second study says: The primer mix had 52 TRBV and 13 TRBJ primers.

The specimen sequenced was CD8+ T cells sorted from blood. Receptor source: a human donor in good health.

This clone was seen more than once but under ten times. The rearrangement links TRBV18 to TRBJ1-1, with unresolved D. Trimming removed 4 bases at V and 6 bases at J, with 9 bases between. Per the germline V gene, CDR1 is KGHSH and CDR2 is LQKENI. The CDR3 has 12 residues. CDR3 region: CASSRGGSEAFF. The CDR3 DNA reads TGTGCCAGCTCACGTGGCGGCTCTGAAGCTTTCTTT.

The chain employs TRBV7-9 and TRBJ2-1; 8 nucleotides match TRBD2. The ends lost 4 bases at V and 5 bases at J; junction bases unmatched: 7. CDR3 length: 15 amino acids. Germline loops: CDR1 SEHNR, CDR2 FQNEAQ (reference sequence). This CDR3 is CASSSFAGGNNEQFF. The CDR3 region has the DNA TGTGCCAGCAGCTCCTTCGCGGGGGGAAACAATGAGCAGTTCTTC.

V is TRBV6-5 and J is TRBJ1-5; 10 bases match TRBD1. The trim removed 5 bases at V and 7 bases at J, leaving 5 bases unmatched. CDR3 size: 14 residues. Germline CDR1 reads MNHEY; CDR2 reads SVGAGI. CDR3 nucleotides: TGTGCCAGCAGTGTCCGGACAGGGGGACAGCCCCAGCATTTT. Residues: CASSVRTGGQPQHF.

The CDR3 DNA follows: TGTGCCAGCAGTGAGCGGGTTTCCTACGAGCAGTACTTC. Its translation: CASSERVSYEQYF. V is TRBV27 and J is TRBJ2-7, with TRBD2 as a possible D gene (6 bases). V was pared by 5 bases and J by 1 base, with 9 bases between. CDR3 length equals 13 residues. Germline V gives CDR1 MNHEY, CDR2 SMNVEV (reference sequence).

The J gene is TRBJ2-3, the V gene TRBV6-6; 7 bases fit TRBD1. Germline CDR1 and CDR2: MNHNY and SVGAGI (reference sequence). The CDR3 spans 15 residues. The trim removed 0 bases at V and 3 bases at J, leaving 3 bases unmatched. The CDR3 region is CASSYSWTGTDTQYF. CDR3 in DNA: TGTGCCAGCAGTTACTCGTGGACAGGAACAGATACGCAGTATTTT.

This chain uses TRBV4-1 with TRBJ2-1, with 14 bases that match TRBD2. V was pared by 2 bases and J by 8 bases, with 5 bases of the junction left unmatched. CDR3 size: 16 residues. Looked up from germline, CDR1 is MGHRA and CDR2 is YSYEKL. The CDR3 nucleotides read TGCGCCAGCAGCCAACAGACTAGCGGGGGGGCCGATGAGCAGTTCTTC. It codes for CASSQQTSGGADEQFF.

Here the CDR3 DNA reads TGTGCCAGCAGCCCCCGACAGTTGAAGACCGTAAATAGCAATCAGCCCCAGCATTTT. The encoded protein is CASSPRQLKTVNSNQPQHF. The V call is TRBV11-2, the J call TRBJ1-5; D possibly corresponds to TRBD1 (5 bases). V shed 5 bases and J shed 0 bases, with 23 bases lying between them. Germline CDR1 reads SGHAT; CDR2 reads FQNNGV. The CDR3 is made up of 19 amino acids. The full variable domain, in which reference TRBV11-2 and TRBJ1-5 provide the parts outside the CDR3, is EAGVAQSPRYKIIEKRQSVAFWCNPISGHATLYWYQQILGQGPKLLIQFQNNGVVDDSQLPKDRFSAERLKGVDSTLKIQPAKLEDSAVYLCASSPRQLKTVNSNQPQHFGDGTRLSIL.

The rearrangement links TRBV7-9 to TRBJ1-2, with unresolved D. This CDR3 is built from 13 residues. With 1 base removed from V and 6 bases from J, the gap between germline ends came to 9 bases. Germline assignment: CDR1 SEHNR and CDR2 FQNEAQ (reference sequence). This CDR3 is CASSLDVGNGYTF. The CDR3 DNA reads as TGTGCCAGCAGCTTAGATGTAGGGAATGGCTACACCTTC.

V and J are TRBV5-1 and TRBJ2-7; 7 bases match TRBD1. V dropped 4 bases and J dropped 2; count of bases not matched to a gene: 12. The CDR3 loop spans 16 amino acids. The germline CDR1 and CDR2 sequences are SGHRS and YFSETQ. This CDR3 reads CASSPASGTVAYEQYF. CDR3 DNA sequence: TGCGCCAGCAGCCCAGCCTCCGGGACAGTAGCCTACGAGCAGTACTTC. Looking up the rest from reference TRBV5-1 and TRBJ2-7 gives the full variable domain: KAGVTQTPRYLIKTRGQQVTLSCSPISGHRSVSWYQQTPGQGLQFLFEYFSETQRNKGNFPGRFSGRQFSNSRSEMNVSTLELGDSALYLCASSPASGTVAYEQYFGPGTRLTVT.

As for this clone: The germline gene is not matched at one end of the junction; a read error may be the cause. The chain combines TRBV7-9 with TRBJ1-5, with D unresolved. Germline V CDR1 and CDR2: SEHNR, FQNEAQ (reference sequence). The CDR3 has 14 residues. The CDR3 sequence: CASSQDSGYQPQHF. CDR3 nucleotides: TGCGCCAGCAGCCAAGATAGCGGGTATCAGCCCCAGCATTTT.

The V gene is TRBV5-4, the J gene TRBJ2-5; 7 bases are a match to TRBD2. Trimming removed 0 bases from V and 5 bases from J; junction bases left unmatched: 7. Per the germline V gene, CDR1 is SGHNT and CDR2 is YYREEE (reference sequence). This CDR3 is 15 amino acids long. The DNA of the CDR3 is TGTGCCAGCAGCTTGGCTGGACTAGATGGCGAGACCCAGTACTTC. It translates to CASSLAGLDGETQYF.